The clone carrying this T cell receptor beta chain was counted many times. Its antigen is not known. Unique molecular identifiers were affixed to single, distinct cDNA molecules. TCRdb itself ran the 5' RACE reads through MiXCR, one entry per CDR3 protein. This table has about 35,000 distinct CDR3 sequences, about 5% appearing once. The CDR3 covers 15 residues. V lost 3 bases and J 1 base, leaving 12 bases between the germline ends. This record belongs to a study of early T cells in non-severe SARS-CoV-2 infection. Whole-study context: Chains stayed unpaired after sequencing of bulk RNA from unsorted whole blood. Study results and limitations: Comparison of clonotypes with VDJdb favored anti-spike CD8 responses while missing private and CD4 specificities.

The chain joins TRBV12-3 or TRBV12-4 to TRBJ1-1, with D tentatively TRBD1 (5 bases). Sequencing input: whole blood. This clonotype was sampled from an adult who was a healthcare worker with PCR-confirmed SARS-CoV-2 infection or an uninfected control (not recorded which). DNA of the CDR3: TGTGCCAGCAGTTTTACAGGAAGGAGGAACACTGAAGCTTTCTTT. Amino acid sequence: CASSFTGRRNTEAFF.